Below, 24 T cell receptor beta chains from the same sample are listed, as sequenced in a study of glioma-infiltrating T cells. The iRepertoire nested amplicon-rescue multiplex PCR amplified TCR alpha and beta CDR3s from RNA. TCRdb re-called the multiplex PCR reads through MiXCR, storing one row per CDR3 protein. The table lists 300,000 to 400,000 distinct CDR3 sequences, roughly two fifths of them singletons, with approximately 12% in the top ten. Input material: glioma tissue, nonneoplastic brain tissue, or PBMCs (not recorded which). The source of these receptors is a human donor with low-grade glioma or glioblastoma, undergoing nonglioma brain surgery, or in good health (not recorded which).

This clonotype came up a few times. V gene TRBV20-1 combines with J gene TRBJ2-5; D is possibly TRBD1 (6 bases). CDR3 length: 13 residues. Trimming left V 6 bases short and J 8 bases short, with 19 bases between. The V gene's germline CDR1 is DFQATT and CDR2 SNEGSKA (reference sequence). In nucleotides, the CDR3 is TGCAGTGCCAACACAGGGTCCGCGGGCACCCAGTACTTC. This gives the protein CSANTGSAGTQYF.

The chain employs TRBV4-1 and TRBJ2-1; 8 bases are shared with TRBD1. Looked up from germline, CDR1 is MGHRA and CDR2 is YSYEKL. Unmatched junction bases numbered 5, after V lost 4 bases and J lost 0 bases. The CDR3 consists of 16 residues. The DNA of the CDR3 is TGCGCCAGCAGCCGAGACAGGGGATTCTCCTACAATGAGCAGTTCTTC. Protein: CASSRDRGFSYNEQFF.

This clonotype occurred a few times. The junction departs from the called germline gene at one end, perhaps through a read error. The CDR3 region has the DNA TGTATTACAGGGAGAAGGAAGTACGAGCAGTACTTC. Translated: CITGRRKYEQYF. V gene TRBV20-1 combines with J gene TRBJ2-7; weak D call: TRBD1 (6 bases). The CDR3 has 12 residues. Germline V gene data show CDR1 as DFQATT and CDR2 as SNEGSKA (reference sequence).

The table lists this clonotype with a count of one. Since a much larger clone is just one base distant, this may be a read error. J is TRBJ2-3 and V is TRBV20-1; D unclear. The germline CDR1 and CDR2 sequences are DFQATT and SNEGSKA (reference sequence). The V end lost 0 bases, the J end lost 10 bases, and 11 bases lay between the germline ends. This CDR3 is 12 amino acids long. The CDR3 protein is CSAREATDAQYF. CDR3 nucleotides: TGCAGTGCTAGAGAGGCTACGGATGCGCAGTATTTT.

This clonotype was seen ten or more times. This chain uses TRBV20-1 with TRBJ2-1, with 9 bases matching TRBD2. The germline gives CDR1 DFQATT, CDR2 SNEGSKA (reference sequence). The CDR3 runs 14 residues. V dropped 1 base and J dropped 3; count of bases not matched to a gene: 1. The CDR3 sequence: CSARGLADYNEQFF. The CDR3, as DNA: TGCAGTGCTAGAGGACTAGCGGACTACAATGAGCAGTTCTTC.

The CDR3 bases are TGTGCCAGCAGTGATACGGCTTTCTTT. This translates into CASSDTAFF. The chain combines TRBV2 with TRBJ1-1; D uncertain. CDR3 length: 9 residues. CDR1 is SNHLY, CDR2 FYNNEI, per germline. Trimming removed 3 bases from V and 11 bases from J, with 4 bases in between.

Many counts were recorded for this clonotype. The chain is built from TRBV27 and TRBJ2-6; 13 bases align to TRBD2. The J segment lost 2 bases and the V segment lost 2 bases, leaving 6 bases of the junction unmatched. This CDR3 contains 19 residues. Germline V gene sequence: CDR1 MNHEY, CDR2 SMNVEV (reference sequence). In DNA, the CDR3 is TGTGCCAGCAGTTTACGCGGACTAGCGGGAGCAACTGGGGCCAACGTCCTGACTTTC. This codes for CASSLRGLAGATGANVLTF.

The chain couples TRBV29-1 to TRBJ2-7; no definite D call. The CDR3 runs to 10 residues. Trimming left V 1 base short and J 5 bases short, with 3 bases between. Germline CDR1 is SQVTM and CDR2 is ANQGSEA. DNA of the CDR3: TGCAGCGTTGAAGGAAACGAGCAGTACTTC. This encodes CSVEGNEQYF.

This clonotype was found a few times. The chain carries TRBV20-1 and TRBJ2-7, with D unresolved. The CDR3 sequence is 14 residues long. V was clipped by 6 bases and J by 0 bases, with 15 bases between them. CDR1 is DFQATT and CDR2 is SNEGSKA in the germline V gene (reference sequence). The CDR3 loop is CSARPRRVSYEQYF. The CDR3 region has the DNA TGCAGTGCCAGACCCCGTAGAGTCTCCTACGAGCAGTACTTC.

This clonotype was detected ten times or more. This rearrangement joins TRBV15 to TRBJ2-3; D possibly corresponds to TRBD2 (5 bases). Germline values: CDR1 LNHNV, CDR2 YYDKDF (reference sequence). Trimming removed 4 bases from V and 3 bases from J, with 14 bases in between. This CDR3 is 15 amino acids long. CDR3 bases: TGTGCCACCAGCAAGTCAGCGGCCGGGACAGATACGCAGTATTTT. It yields the protein CATSKSAAGTDTQYF. The entire variable domain, with the rest obtained from reference TRBV15 and TRBJ2-3, is as follows: DAMVIQNPRYQVTQFGKPVTLSCSQTLNHNVMYWYQQKSSQAPKLLFHYYDKDFNNEADTPDNFQSRRPNTSFCFLDIRSPGLGDTAMYLCATSKSAAGTDTQYFGPGTRLTVL.

V is TRBV20-1 and J is TRBJ1-1; the D gene is possibly TRBD1 (5 bases). The germline V gene has CDR1 DFQATT and CDR2 SNEGSKA (reference sequence). V shed 3 bases and J shed 1 base, with 12 bases lying between them. This CDR3 comprises 14 residues. DNA of the CDR3: TGCAGTGCTAGTGAGGGGCATTGGAACACTGAAGCTTTCTTT. This codes for CSASEGHWNTEAFF.

The rearrangement joins TRBV5-1 to TRBJ2-3; 8 bases fit TRBD1. Trimming removed 4 bases from V and 2 bases from J; junction bases left unmatched: 9. This CDR3 has 16 residues. Germline CDR1 SGHRS, CDR2 YFSETQ. The CDR3 sequence is CASSAGQDSSTDTQYF. The CDR3 region has the DNA TGCGCCAGCAGCGCGGGACAGGACTCCTCCACAGATACGCAGTATTTT.

For this clonotype: A read error is possible here, since a much larger clone lies one base away. J is TRBJ1-2 and V is TRBV5-4; the D gene is possibly TRBD1 (6 bases). The CDR3 runs 15 residues. Germline V gene data show CDR1 as SGHNT and CDR2 as YYREEE (reference sequence). This CDR3 is CASSPGQTVSSGCTF. The CDR3 bases are TGTGCCAGCAGCCCCGGACAGACAGTGAGCTCTGGCTGCACCTTC.

This clonotype showed up many times. The chain carries TRBV28 and TRBJ2-7, with 10 bases fitting TRBD1. CDR1 is MDHEN, CDR2 SYDVKM, per germline. The J segment lost 5 bases and the V segment lost 7 bases, leaving 11 bases of the junction unmatched. The CDR3 sequence is 15 residues long. The CDR3 is CASNRAGQGLDEQYF. In DNA, the CDR3 is TGTGCCAGCAACCGAGCGGGACAGGGGCTTGACGAGCAGTACTTC.

This clonotype has only one observation. This chain links TRBV4-1 with TRBJ2-7, with 7 positions matching TRBD1. The CDR3 sequence is 15 residues long. CDR1 and CDR2 from the germline V gene are MGHRA and YSYEKL. V lost 4 bases, J lost 1 base, and 7 bases stayed unmatched. The CDR3 nucleotides are TGCGCCAGCAGCCTACAGGGGTCTAGATCCTACGAGCAGTACTTC. Amino acid sequence: CASSLQGSRSYEQYF.

The genes are TRBV24-1 and TRBJ2-5; 10 nucleotides line up with TRBD1. CDR3 length: 16 amino acids. With 4 bases clipped from V and 4 bases from J, the junction kept 8 bases outside the gene matches. Germline CDR1 and CDR2: KGHDR and SFDVKD. The CDR3 DNA reads as TGTGCCACCAGTGAAAGTGACAGGGGGCAGAGAGAGACCCAGTACTTC. Its protein is CATSESDRGQRETQYF.

This clonotype occurred a few times. This may stem from a read error, because a much larger clone lies one nucleotide away. The chain couples TRBV12-3 or TRBV12-4 to TRBJ2-4; D perhaps matches TRBD1 (5 bases). The CDR3 loop spans 14 amino acids. The germline V and J ends were trimmed by 5 bases and 1 base, with 9 bases remaining between them. The CDR3 is CASSTNRAKNIQYF. The CDR3, as DNA: TGTGCCAGCAGTACCAACAGGGCCAAAAACATTCAGTACTTC.

This clonotype has more than one count but fewer than ten. The chain uses TRBV15 and TRBJ2-5, with D hard to call. V was cut by 0 bases and J by 5 bases, with 10 bases left in between. Germline V lookup: CDR1 LNHNV, CDR2 YYDKDF (reference sequence). The CDR3 has 14 residues. In DNA, the CDR3 is TGTGCCACCAGCAGAGATAGATCGGCGGAGACCCAGTACTTC. This gives the protein CATSRDRSAETQYF.

The chain couples TRBV27 to TRBJ2-3, with D perhaps TRBD1 (5 bases). The CDR3 runs 14 residues. Germline assignment: CDR1 MNHEY and CDR2 SMNVEV (reference sequence). V was clipped by 5 bases and J by 3 bases, with 12 bases between them. The CDR3 region is CASSPQGRTDTQYF. The DNA for the CDR3 is TGTGCCAGCAGTCCCCAGGGTCGGACAGATACGCAGTATTTT.

This clonotype appeared many times. The chain recombines TRBV28 with TRBJ1-1, with no clear D. Germline CDR1 and CDR2: MDHEN and SYDVKM. The CDR3 runs 12 residues. V lost 6 bases and J 2 bases, leaving 7 bases between the germline ends. This CDR3 reads CASRSHNTEAFF. CDR3 nucleotide sequence: TGTGCCAGCAGATCCCACAACACTGAAGCTTTCTTT.

This clonotype was found many times. The V and J genes are TRBV4-1 and TRBJ2-3; 8 nucleotides match TRBD1. Germline V gene sequence: CDR1 MGHRA, CDR2 YSYEKL. The CDR3 consists of 16 residues. The V gene end was trimmed by 4 bases and the J gene end by 0 bases; junction bases not matched to a gene: 6. The CDR3 nucleotides are TGCGCCAGCAGCCCCTCCGGGACAGGCAGCACAGATACGCAGTATTTT. Protein product: CASSPSGTGSTDTQYF.

As for this clonotype: This may arise from a read error, as a much more abundant clone is one base away. The rearrangement uses TRBV20-1 and TRBJ2-3; 10 bases match TRBD2. Germline V lookup: CDR1 DFQATT, CDR2 SNEGSKA (reference sequence). The CDR3 extends over 17 amino acids. The CDR3 DNA reads TGCAATGCTAGAGACACTAGCGGGAAGGGTAGGACAGATACGCAGTATTTT. Translated, it gives CNARDTSGKGRTDTQYF.

This clonotype has at least ten counts. V is TRBV20-1 and J is TRBJ1-2; D gene unclear. With 3 bases removed from V and 3 bases from J, the gap between germline ends came to 8 bases. The CDR3 has 12 amino acids. In germline, CDR1 is DFQATT, CDR2 SNEGSKA (reference sequence). The CDR3 is CSASDRDYGYTF. The CDR3 DNA follows: TGCAGTGCTAGTGACCGGGACTATGGCTACACCTTC.

J is TRBJ1-2 and V is TRBV6-1; D ambiguous. Germline CDR1 and CDR2: MNHNS and SASEGT. The CDR3 contains 13 residues. Trimming removed 7 bases from V and 4 bases from J, with 13 bases in between. For the CDR3, the DNA is TGTGCCAGCACCCAGCCGGGCGCCTATGGCTACACCTTC. It is translated as CASTQPGAYGYTF.